Given below is one T cell receptor (beta chain) in context. Sequencing was performed with immunoSEQ multiplex PCR; in TCRdb, only in-frame clones are kept and a portion is missing. The table shows over 1.5 million clones, with 95% to 99% occurring only once. The sample originates from a study of shared clonotypes between healthy human individuals. Whole-study context: Serving as donors were two women and three men, whose ages spanned 18 to 49.

The CDR3 extends over 16 amino acids. The germline gives CDR1 SGHVS, CDR2 FQNEAQ. Trimming took 5 bases from V and 2 from J; bases not matched to a gene: 9. The origin of this receptor is a man aged 30 to 45 in good health. The source material was naive CD4+ T cells sorted from blood. Subset in this sample: CD45RA+ positively selected. The chain employs TRBV7-8 and TRBJ2-3; 8 nucleotides match TRBD1. This CDR3 reads CASSLLRDRITDTQYF. In nucleotides, the CDR3 is TGTGCCAGCAGCCTCCTCCGGGACAGGATCACAGATACGCAGTATTTT.